Shown below are 5 T cell receptor beta chains from a single sample sequenced in a study of blood T cell repertoires in COVID-19. Sequenced by immunoSEQ multiplex PCR; TCRdb stores in-frame clones only, minus some. The sample contains some 200,000 clones, under 85% of which appear only once. The sequenced sample consisted of peripheral blood. Receptors were obtained from a woman in her thirties or forties with acute or convalescent COVID-19.

The chain is built from TRBV3-1 (or the pseudogene TRBV3-2) and TRBJ1-5; D might be TRBD1 (5 bases). This CDR3 region has 18 residues. Germline V gene data show CDR1 as LGHDT and CDR2 as YNNKEL (reference sequence). Deletions cut 1 base from V and 8 bases from J, with 24 bases between. This CDR3 reads CASSQVPFSGAGREPQHF. The DNA of the CDR3 is TGTGCCAGCAGCCAAGTGCCCTTTTCCGGGGCAGGGAGGGAGCCCCAGCATTTT.

The genes are TRBV4-1 and TRBJ2-7; D is perhaps TRBD2 (5 bases). CDR1 MGHRA and CDR2 YSYEKL come from the germline V gene. The CDR3 has 13 amino acids. V lost 4 bases and J lost 0, with 7 bases in between. The CDR3 DNA follows: TGCGCCAGCAGCCTCGGGGTCTCCTACGAGCAGTACTTC. This encodes CASSLGVSYEQYF.

The V call is TRBV15, the J call TRBJ2-7, with a weak D call TRBD2 (6 bases). CDR3 size: 13 residues. Germline V gene lookup returns CDR1 LNHNV and CDR2 YYDKDF (reference sequence). V was cut by 5 bases and J by 3 bases, with 11 bases left in between. This chain's CDR3 is CATSGMGGYEQYF. The CDR3 coding sequence is TGTGCCACCAGCGGAATGGGGGGCTACGAGCAGTACTTC.

The chain has TRBV7-3 and TRBJ2-1; the D gene is possibly TRBD2 (7 bases). CDR3 length: 16 amino acids. The V gene's germline CDR1 is SGHTA and CDR2 FQGTGA. The V end lost 5 bases, the J end lost 0 bases, and 14 bases lay between the germline ends. The chain's CDR3 is CASSNPGGASYNEQFF. The CDR3 DNA follows: TGTGCCAGCAGCAACCCTGGGGGGGCCTCCTACAATGAGCAGTTCTTC.

The V and J genes are TRBV5-5 and TRBJ2-1; 8 positions match TRBD1. Germline CDR1 SGHKS, CDR2 YYEKEE (reference sequence). The CDR3 covers 14 residues. V shed 6 bases and J 9 bases; nucleotides not matched to a gene: 11. The CDR3 DNA sequence: TGTGCCAGCACCGCGGGACAGGCCCTTTCTGAGCAGTTCTTC. It is translated as CASTAGQALSEQFF.